This T cell receptor beta chain was obtained from a study of cytomegalovirus exposure and HLA in healthy donors. Broader study findings: A later analysis showed HLA-associated TCR beta chains outstripping equally common others in clonal expansion. Researchers counted 180 or so TCR beta chains as cytomegalovirus-associated. Earlier analysis looked at TCR beta V segments, and most were productive about 87% or about 30% of the time. Most TCR sequences showed up rarely, but some public TCRs showed up in many donors.

About this clone: The antigen is undetermined.

CDR1 is GTSNPN, CDR2 SVGIG, per germline (reference sequence). The CDR3 length is 14 residues. V lost 4 bases, J lost 3 bases, and 15 bases lay in between. Both 60 Vbeta primers and 13 Jbeta primers went into the PCR. Here immunoSEQ multiplex PCR was the method, and the copy in TCRdb shows in-frame clones only, minus some. Of some 150,000 clones listed, just under 70% are singletons. The sequence came from a man between 60 and 75 years old in good health and CMV-seronegative. This chain uses TRBV30 with TRBJ1-2; the D gene is possibly TRBD1 (5 bases). Sequencing was carried out using PBMCs. Written as DNA, the CDR3 is TGTGCCTGGAACGAGCTAAGGGGCTACTATGGCTACACCTTC. Its translation is CAWNELRGYYGYTF.